These 21 T cell receptor beta chains came from one sample sequenced in a study of tumor and adjacent non-tumor tissue in lung cancer. RNA was extracted from bulk tissue without any cell sorting. A modified ARM-PCR protocol with three rounds of nested PCR amplified TCRbeta. Using its own MiXCR run on the multiplex PCR reads, TCRdb lists one record per CDR3 protein. The sample records 200,000 to 250,000 distinct CDR3 sequences, approximately 74% being singletons. What was sequenced was lung tumor tissue. The receptors stem from a man aged 60 to 69 with non-small cell lung cancer.

This clonotype came up many times. This rearrangement joins TRBV6-1 to TRBJ1-2, with D hard to call. CDR1 and CDR2 (germline): MNHNS, SASEGT. This CDR3 spans 14 amino acids. V gave up 1 base and J gave up 0 bases, with 6 bases separating them. CDR3 amino acids: CASSEGSSNYGYTF. The CDR3, as DNA: TGTGCCAGCAGTGAAGGCAGTTCTAACTATGGCTACACCTTC.

On this clonotype itself: The junction and the germline gene differ at one end; a read error may be behind it. The chain is built from TRBV11-3 and TRBJ2-1, with a tentative D call TRBD2 (7 bases). The CDR3 length is 14 residues. CDR1 and CDR2 from the germline V gene are SGHNT and YENEEA. Written as DNA, the CDR3 is TGTGCCAGCAGTATACGGGGGGCGACCAATGAGCATTTCTTC. It specifies CASSIRGATNEHFF.

Comment on this clonotype: The junction departs from germline at one end; a sequencing error may be responsible. This rearrangement joins TRBV11-2 to TRBJ2-2; TRBD2 matches 11 bases. Germline V CDR1 and CDR2: SGHAT, FQNNGV. CDR3 length: 17 amino acids. The CDR3 coding sequence is TGTGCCAGCAGCTTAGCTAGCGGGGGGATGAACACCCGGGAGCTGTTTTTT. Its protein is CASSLASGGMNTRELFF.

Comment on this clonotype: The junction does not match germline at one end; this may be a read error. The V and J genes are TRBV20-1 and TRBJ2-1, with D perhaps matching TRBD2 (6 bases). Germline CDR1 DFQATT, CDR2 SNEGSKA (reference sequence). The CDR3 is made up of 15 amino acids. CDR3: CSPKPRTRTNNEQLF. The CDR3 coding sequence is TGCAGTCCTAAACCTAGGACAAGGACTAACAATGAGCAGCTCTTC.

For this clonotype: The conserved phenylalanine or tryptophan normally closing the CDR3 is absent here, so this likely arose from a read error. This chain joins TRBV4-2 and TRBJ2-7, with a possible D match to TRBD2 (6 bases). CDR1 LGHNA and CDR2 YNFKEQ come from the germline V gene. Trimming removed 4 bases from V and 1 base from J, with 14 bases in between. CDR3 length: 15 residues. The CDR3 spells CASSPPGLQSYEQYL. The CDR3 DNA follows: TGTGCCAGCAGCCCTCCGGGACTGCAGTCCTACGAGCAGTACTTA.

For this clonotype: This clone may be a read error of a much larger clone one base away. V usage is TRBV20-1 and J usage is TRBJ2-3; 7 bases agree with TRBD2. CDR3 length: 10 amino acids. Germline CDR1 DFQATT, CDR2 SNEGSKA (reference sequence). CDR3 bases: TGCAATGCTCGAGCGGGATGGCCGGGTTTT. Translation: CNARAGWPGF.

The chain couples TRBV5-4 to TRBJ2-1; perhaps TRBD1 as D (6 bases). V lost 6 bases, J lost 0 bases, and 13 bases lay in between. This CDR3 has 15 residues. Looked up from germline, CDR1 is SGHNT and CDR2 is YYREEE (reference sequence). CDR3: CASNFGQCSYNEQFF. The CDR3 DNA reads as TGTGCCAGCAACTTTGGACAGTGCTCCTACAATGAGCAGTTCTTC.

A note on this clonotype: Since a much larger clone is just one base distant, this may be a read error. The chain combines TRBV20-1 with TRBJ2-5; 7 nucleotides agree with TRBD1. CDR3 length equals 12 residues. Germline values: CDR1 DFQATT, CDR2 SNEGSKA (reference sequence). The CDR3 loop reads CNALQGQETQYF. The CDR3 DNA is TGCAATGCCCTACAGGGGCAAGAGACCCAGTACTTC.

This clonotype appeared many times. CDR3 DNA: TGCAGTGCTCCCCACCCACAGGGGGTCAATGAGCAGTTCTTC. As protein: CSAPHPQGVNEQFF. The rearrangement links TRBV20-1 to TRBJ2-1, with TRBD1 matching 8 bases. Germline V CDR1 and CDR2: DFQATT, SNEGSKA (reference sequence). Unmatched junction bases numbered 9, after V lost 5 bases and J lost 6 bases. This CDR3 comprises 14 residues.

J is TRBJ2-1 and V is TRBV11-3; 10 bases align to TRBD2. CDR3 length: 15 residues. J gave up 5 bases and V 5 bases, and 6 bases lay outside the gene matches. CDR1 SGHNT and CDR2 YENEEA come from the germline V gene. The DNA of the CDR3 is TGTGCCAGCAGCCTCCTAGCGGGGGTTAACAATGAGCAGTTCTTC. It codes for CASSLLAGVNNEQFF. The full variable domain, with the rest looked up from reference TRBV11-3 and TRBJ2-1, is EAGVVQSPRYKIIEKKQPVAFWCNPISGHNTLYWYLQNLGQGPELLIRYENEEAVDDSQLPKDRFSAERLKGVDSTLKIQPAELGDSAVYLCASSLLAGVNNEQFFGPGTRLTVL.

Turning to this clonotype: A read error may account for a junction end that differs from germline. The chain uses TRBV6-2 or TRBV6-3 and TRBJ2-1; D ambiguous. Germline V lookup: CDR1 MNHEY, CDR2 SVGEGT. The CDR3 has 13 amino acids. The CDR3 region has the DNA TGTGCCAGCAGTTATCTAGGATTACTTGAGCAGTTCTTT. Its translation: CASSYLGLLEQFF.

As concerns this clonotype: This sequence may be a read error, since a much larger clone differs from it by one base. The rearrangement uses TRBV6-2 or TRBV6-3 and TRBJ1-1; D not resolved. Trimming took 0 bases from V and 11 from J, leaving 13 bases between them. The CDR3 is 13 residues long. Germline CDR1 and CDR2: MNHEY and SVGEGT. The CDR3 here is CASSYSSPFLAFF. CDR3 sequence (DNA): TGTGCCAGCAGTTACTCGAGCCCGTTCCTTGCTTTCTTT.

The V call is TRBV4-3, the J call TRBJ2-3; 8 bases match TRBD1. Germline V gene lookup returns CDR1 LGHNA and CDR2 YSLEER. This CDR3 region has 18 residues. Germline trimming cut 3 bases from V and 4 bases from J; bases unmatched to any gene: 15. The DNA for the CDR3 is TGCGCCAGCAGCCATGGGGCAGGGGGCAGGGGGTTGGCAGATACGCAGTATTTT. This encodes CASSHGAGGRGLADTQYF.

As to this clonotype: This likely comes from a read error, as the CDR3 has no conserved phenylalanine or tryptophan at its end. The rearrangement joins TRBV20-1 to TRBJ1-5, with TRBD1 matching over 9 bases. This CDR3 contains 20 residues. After removal of 5 bases from V and 0 bases from J, the junction contained 20 bases not matched to a gene. The germline V gene has CDR1 DFQATT and CDR2 SNEGSKA (reference sequence). CDR3 amino acids: CSAVPPLGQGPTYSNQPQHS. CDR3 DNA sequence: TGCAGTGCTGTTCCCCCGCTGGGACAGGGACCAACTTATAGCAATCAGCCCCAGCATTCA.

As for this clonotype: A single base separates this from a much larger clone, so it may be a read error. The rearrangement uses TRBV10-2 and TRBJ1-4; tentatively, D is TRBD1 (6 bases). CDR1 and CDR2 from the germline V gene are WSHSY and SAAADI. The germline V and J ends were trimmed by 11 bases and 5 bases, with 15 bases remaining between them. The CDR3 has 13 residues. The CDR3 nucleotides read TGCGCCGCTACGGGACATCTCAATGAAAAACTGTTTTTT. It yields the protein CAATGHLNEKLFF.

The V gene is TRBV5-1, the J gene TRBJ2-7, with a weak D call TRBD2 (6 bases). The germline CDR1 and CDR2 sequences are SGHRS and YFSETQ. Trimming took off 3 bases at V and 2 bases at J, with 12 bases between the two ends. CDR3 length: 14 amino acids. The CDR3, as DNA: TGCGCCAGCAGCTATTTAGCGGCGGCCTACGAGCAGTACTTC. Amino acids: CASSYLAAAYEQYF.

Note on this clonotype: One junction end does not reproduce the germline sequence, and a read error may be involved. The chain links TRBV11-2 to TRBJ2-3; a possible D gene is TRBD2 (5 bases). The CDR3 has 15 amino acids. Germline V gene lookup returns CDR1 SGHAT and CDR2 FQNNGV. CDR3 region: CANSSTTTPTDTQYF. The CDR3 nucleotides read TGTGCCAACAGCTCGACGACTACACCCACAGATACGCAGTATTTT.

The rearrangement uses TRBV7-2 and TRBJ2-7; 7 positions agree with TRBD2. Germline CDR1 SGHTA, CDR2 FQGNSA. V lost 2 bases to trimming and J lost 6 bases; unmatched junction nucleotides: 10. The CDR3 runs 15 residues. The DNA of the CDR3 is TGTGCCAGCAGCTTATGGGCGGGAGTAGACGGCGAGCAGTACTTC. It specifies CASSLWAGVDGEQYF.

Details on this clonotype: Being one base from a much bigger clone, this may be a read error. The V and J genes are TRBV6-1 and TRBJ2-3, with TRBD2 identical over 11 bases. CDR3 length: 14 residues. V shed 10 bases, J shed 2 bases, and the junction held 5 bases outside the gene matches. Germline lookup yields CDR1 MNHNS and CDR2 SASEGT. The CDR3 coding sequence is TGTGCCATCAGACTAGCGGGGATCACAGATACGCAGTATTTT. As protein: CAIRLAGITDTQYF.

A remark on this clonotype: A much more abundant neighbour one base away suggests this may be a read error. V usage is TRBV20-1 and J usage is TRBJ1-1; 7 nucleotides agree with TRBD1. Germline-derived CDR1 and CDR2 are DFQATT and SNEGSKA (reference sequence). The CDR3 is 13 amino acids. CDR3 coding DNA: TGCAGTGCGGAGGACAGGCTTAACACTGATGCTTTCTTT. It yields the protein CSAEDRLNTDAFF.

CDR3 sequence reads: CSVVTGRITEAFF. The CDR3, as DNA: TGCAGCGTTGTTACAGGGAGGATCACTGAAGCTTTCTTT. The chain has TRBV29-1 and TRBJ1-1; TRBD1 might be the D (6 bases). The germline V gene has CDR1 SQVTM and CDR2 ANQGSEA. The CDR3 is made up of 13 amino acids. The V end was cut by 4 bases, the J end by 4 bases, with 13 bases between.